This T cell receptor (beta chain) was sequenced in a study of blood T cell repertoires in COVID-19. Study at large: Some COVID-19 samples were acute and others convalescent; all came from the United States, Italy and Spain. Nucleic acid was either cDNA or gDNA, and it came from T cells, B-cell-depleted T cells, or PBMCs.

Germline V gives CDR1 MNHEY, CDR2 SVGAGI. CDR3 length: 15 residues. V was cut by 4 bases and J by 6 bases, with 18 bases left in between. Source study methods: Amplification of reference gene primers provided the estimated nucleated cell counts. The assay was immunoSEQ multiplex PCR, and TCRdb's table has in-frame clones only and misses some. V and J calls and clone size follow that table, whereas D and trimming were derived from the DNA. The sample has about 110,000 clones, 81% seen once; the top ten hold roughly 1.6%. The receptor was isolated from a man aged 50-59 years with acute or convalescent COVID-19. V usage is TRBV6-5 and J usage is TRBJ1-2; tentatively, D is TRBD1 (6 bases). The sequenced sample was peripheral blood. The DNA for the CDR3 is TGTGCCAGCAGTTCCTGGGACACCCCGGACCATGGCTACACCTTC. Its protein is CASSSWDTPDHGYTF.